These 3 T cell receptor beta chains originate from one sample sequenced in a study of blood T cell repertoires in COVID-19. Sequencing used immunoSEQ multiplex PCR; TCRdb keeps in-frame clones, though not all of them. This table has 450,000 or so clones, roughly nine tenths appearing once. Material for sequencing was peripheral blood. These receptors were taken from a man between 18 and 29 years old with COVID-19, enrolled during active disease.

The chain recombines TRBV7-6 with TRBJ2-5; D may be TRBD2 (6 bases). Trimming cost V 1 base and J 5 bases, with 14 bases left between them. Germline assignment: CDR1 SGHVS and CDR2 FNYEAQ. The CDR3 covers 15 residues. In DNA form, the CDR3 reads TGTGCCAGCAGCTTAGAGTTCGGGAGCGGGGAGACCCAGTACTTC. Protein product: CASSLEFGSGETQYF.

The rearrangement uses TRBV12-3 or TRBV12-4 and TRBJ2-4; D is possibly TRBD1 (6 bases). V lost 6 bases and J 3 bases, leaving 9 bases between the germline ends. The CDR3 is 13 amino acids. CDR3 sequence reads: CASRPDSKNIQYF. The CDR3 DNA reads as TGTGCCAGCAGGCCGGACAGCAAAAACATTCAGTACTTC.

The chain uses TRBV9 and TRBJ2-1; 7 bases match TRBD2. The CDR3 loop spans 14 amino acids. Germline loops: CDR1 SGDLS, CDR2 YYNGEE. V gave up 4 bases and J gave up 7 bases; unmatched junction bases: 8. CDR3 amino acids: CASSFQTSRNEQFF. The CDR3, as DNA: TGTGCCAGCAGCTTTCAGACTAGCCGTAATGAGCAGTTCTTC.